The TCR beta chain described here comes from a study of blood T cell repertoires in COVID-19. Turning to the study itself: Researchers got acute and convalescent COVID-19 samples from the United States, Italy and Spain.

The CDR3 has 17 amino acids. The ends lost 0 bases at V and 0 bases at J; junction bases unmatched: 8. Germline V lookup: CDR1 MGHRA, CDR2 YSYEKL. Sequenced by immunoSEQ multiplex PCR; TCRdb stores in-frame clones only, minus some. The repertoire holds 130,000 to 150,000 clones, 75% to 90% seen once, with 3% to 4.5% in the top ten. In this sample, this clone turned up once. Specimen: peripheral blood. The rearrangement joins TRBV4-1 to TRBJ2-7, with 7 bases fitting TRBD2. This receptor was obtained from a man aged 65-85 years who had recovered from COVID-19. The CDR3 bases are TGCGCCAGCAGCCAAGAGGGCGGGAGTCCCTCCTCCTACGAGCAGTACTTC. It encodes CASSQEGGSPSSYEQYF.